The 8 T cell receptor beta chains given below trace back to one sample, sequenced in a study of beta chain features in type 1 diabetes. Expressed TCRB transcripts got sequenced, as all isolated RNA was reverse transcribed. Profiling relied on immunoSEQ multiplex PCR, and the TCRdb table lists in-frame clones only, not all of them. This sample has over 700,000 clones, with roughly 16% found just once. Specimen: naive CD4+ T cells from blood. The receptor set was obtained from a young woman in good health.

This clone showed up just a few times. This CDR3 is CASSQTWGTGINEQFF. The CDR3 nucleotides read TGCGCCAGCAGCCAAACTTGGGGGACAGGTATTAATGAGCAGTTCTTC. The chain joins TRBV4-3 to TRBJ2-1; 8 nucleotides align to TRBD1. With 2 bases clipped from V and 7 bases from J, the junction kept 10 bases outside the gene matches. This CDR3 contains 16 residues. Per germline, CDR1 LGHNA and CDR2 YSLEER.

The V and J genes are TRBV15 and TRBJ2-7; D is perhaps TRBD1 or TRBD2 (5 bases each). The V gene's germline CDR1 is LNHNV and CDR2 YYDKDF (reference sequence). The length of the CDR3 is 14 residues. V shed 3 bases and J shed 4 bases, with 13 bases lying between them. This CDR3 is CATSRGVGIYEQYF. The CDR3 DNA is TGTGCCACCAGCAGGGGGGTGGGGATATACGAGCAGTACTTC. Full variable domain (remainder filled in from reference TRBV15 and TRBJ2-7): DAMVIQNPRYQVTQFGKPVTLSCSQTLNHNVMYWYQQKSSQAPKLLFHYYDKDFNNEADTPDNFQSRRPNTSFCFLDIRSPGLGDTAMYLCATSRGVGIYEQYFGPGTRLTVT.

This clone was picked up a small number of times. CDR3 nucleotide sequence: TGCAGCGTTGATCGAGTCAGGGGGGGCGAGCAGTACTTC. Its translation: CSVDRVRGGEQYF. This rearrangement joins TRBV29-1 to TRBJ2-7; D may match TRBD1 or TRBD2 (7 bases each). V was pared by 3 bases and J by 6 bases, with 15 bases between. The CDR3 has 13 residues. Germline CDR1 SQVTM, CDR2 ANQGSEA.

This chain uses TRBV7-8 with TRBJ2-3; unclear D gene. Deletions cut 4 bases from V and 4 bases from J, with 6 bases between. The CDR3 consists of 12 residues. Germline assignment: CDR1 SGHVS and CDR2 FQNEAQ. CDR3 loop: CASSYLSDTQYF. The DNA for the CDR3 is TGTGCCAGCAGCTACCTATCAGATACGCAGTATTTT. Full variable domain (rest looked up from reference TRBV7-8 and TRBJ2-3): GAGVSQSPRYKVAKRGQDVALRCDPISGHVSLFWYQQALGQGPEFLTYFQNEAQLDKSGLPSDRFFAERPEGSVSTLKIQRTQQEDSAVYLCASSYLSDTQYFGPGTRLTVL.

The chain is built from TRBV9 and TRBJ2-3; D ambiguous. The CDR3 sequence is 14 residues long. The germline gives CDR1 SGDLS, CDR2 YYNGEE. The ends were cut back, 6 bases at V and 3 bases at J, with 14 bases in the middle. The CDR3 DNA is TGTGCCAGCACGGTGGGTCTGGGAACAGATACGCAGTATTTT. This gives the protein CASTVGLGTDTQYF.

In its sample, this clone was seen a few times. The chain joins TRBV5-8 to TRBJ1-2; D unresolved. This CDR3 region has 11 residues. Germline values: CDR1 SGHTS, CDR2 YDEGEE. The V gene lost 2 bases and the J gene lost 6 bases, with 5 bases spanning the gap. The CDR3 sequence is CASSLGNGYTF. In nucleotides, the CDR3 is TGTGCCAGCAGCTTAGGGAATGGCTACACCTTC.

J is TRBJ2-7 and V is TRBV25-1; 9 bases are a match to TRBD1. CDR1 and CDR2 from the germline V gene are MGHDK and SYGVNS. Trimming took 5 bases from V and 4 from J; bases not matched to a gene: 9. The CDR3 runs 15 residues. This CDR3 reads CASSRYGTGSYEQYF. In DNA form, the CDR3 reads TGTGCCAGCAGTCGTTACGGGACAGGGAGTTACGAGCAGTACTTC.

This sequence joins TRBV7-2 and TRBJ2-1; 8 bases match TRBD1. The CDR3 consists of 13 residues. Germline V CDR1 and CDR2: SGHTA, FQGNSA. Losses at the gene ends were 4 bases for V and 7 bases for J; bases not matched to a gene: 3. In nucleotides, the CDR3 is TGTGCCAGCAGCTGGACAGGGATGAATGAGCAGTTCTTC. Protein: CASSWTGMNEQFF.